This record looks at one T cell receptor (beta chain) sequence and its context. CDR3 length: 14 residues. Trimming cost V 1 base and J 7 bases; bases outside gene matches: 5. Germline V gene sequence: CDR1 SGHNT, CDR2 YYREEE (reference sequence). Assay: immunoSEQ multiplex PCR; the TCRdb copy retains only in-frame clones and omits some. The sample yields around 150,000 clones, around 81% seen once. These data belong to a study of blood T cell repertoires in COVID-19. Whole-study context: COVID-19 samples collected from the United States, Italy and Spain covered acute and convalescent phases. In each case, the material was cDNA or gDNA derived from T cells, B-cell-depleted T cells, or PBMCs.

Sequencing used peripheral blood. This TCR was sampled from a woman aged 60-70 years with acute or convalescent COVID-19. The rearrangement uses TRBV5-4 and TRBJ1-2, with 9 nucleotides matching TRBD1. The CDR3 here is CASSLLQGATGYTF. CDR3 DNA: TGTGCCAGCAGCTTGTTACAGGGGGCCACTGGCTACACCTTC.